This TCR beta chain was observed in a study of control samples from healthy donors and cancer patients (TCRdb year 2020). The method behind the library was the immunoSEQ multiplex PCR assay. TCRdb limited this immuneACCESS table to in-frame rearrangements with V and J called. A share of clones is missing; checked studies link under half to unresolved V genes, and the rest is unexplained. Across this sample there are 95,000 to 110,000 clones, with 75% to 90% seen only once. The ten top clones hold about 19% of the sample. Turning to this clone: Its antigen is currently not known. There are no base qualities to consult, and no much larger clone falls within one base.

This TCR was sampled from a man aged 55 to 69 with lung cancer. The source material was PBMCs.

The sequence in DNA is TGTGCCAGCACAAGGGACAGCCAGAACACTGAAGCTTTCTTT. Its protein reads: CASTRDSQNTEAFF. Rearrangement joined TRBV9 to TRBJ1-1; the junction holds 7 bases that match TRBD1. The germline V and J ends show losses of 6 bases and 1 base respectively, and no gene match explains 6 bases of the junction. Including cysteine and phenylalanine, the CDR3 has 14 amino acids. Here the CDR3 DNA is all that survives: 42 bases in frame from base 1. The germline V gene sets CDR1 to SGDLS and CDR2 to YYNGEE.